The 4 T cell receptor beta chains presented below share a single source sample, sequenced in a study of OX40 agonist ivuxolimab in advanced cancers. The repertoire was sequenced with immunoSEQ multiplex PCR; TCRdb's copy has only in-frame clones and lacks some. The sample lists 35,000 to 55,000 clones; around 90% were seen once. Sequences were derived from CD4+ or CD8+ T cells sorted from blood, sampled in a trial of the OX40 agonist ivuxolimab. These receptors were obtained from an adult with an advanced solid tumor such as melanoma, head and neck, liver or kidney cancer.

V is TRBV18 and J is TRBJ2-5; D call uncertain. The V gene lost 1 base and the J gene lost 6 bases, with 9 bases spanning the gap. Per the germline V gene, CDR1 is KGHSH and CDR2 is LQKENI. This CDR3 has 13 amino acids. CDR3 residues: CASSPQASKTQYF. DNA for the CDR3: TGTGCCAGCTCACCACAGGCAAGCAAGACCCAGTACTTC.

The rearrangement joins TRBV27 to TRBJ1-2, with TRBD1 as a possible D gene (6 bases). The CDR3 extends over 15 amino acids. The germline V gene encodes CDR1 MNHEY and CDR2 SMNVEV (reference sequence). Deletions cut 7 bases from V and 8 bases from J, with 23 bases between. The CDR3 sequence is CASITPSPGVEGYTF. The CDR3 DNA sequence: TGTGCCAGCATTACCCCTTCTCCAGGGGTGGAGGGCTACACCTTC.

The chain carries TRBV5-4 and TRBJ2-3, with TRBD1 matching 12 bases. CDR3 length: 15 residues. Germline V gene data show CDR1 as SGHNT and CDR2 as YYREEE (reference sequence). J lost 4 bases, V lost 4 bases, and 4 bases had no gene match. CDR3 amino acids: CASSPGQGASDTQYF. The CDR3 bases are TGTGCCAGCAGCCCGGGACAGGGGGCGTCAGATACGCAGTATTTT.

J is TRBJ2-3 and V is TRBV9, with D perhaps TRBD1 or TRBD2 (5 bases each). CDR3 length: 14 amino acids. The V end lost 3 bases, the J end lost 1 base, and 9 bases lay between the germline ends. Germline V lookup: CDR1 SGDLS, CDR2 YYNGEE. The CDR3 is CASSGETGTDTQYF. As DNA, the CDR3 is TGTGCCAGCAGCGGGGAGACAGGCACAGATACGCAGTATTTT.